The 27 T cell receptor beta chains below come from one sample, sequenced in a study of blood T cell repertoires in COVID-19. Assay used: immunoSEQ multiplex PCR; TCRdb lists only in-frame clones, some missing. The sample records fewer than 300,000 clones, roughly 85% being singletons. The sample comprised peripheral blood. The receptor source for this set is a human donor in a cohort sampled during active COVID-19.

CDR3 residues: CASSSGVRGYTF. The CDR3 DNA reads TGTGCCAGCAGCTCAGGGGTACGGGGCTACACCTTC. The chain employs TRBV7-2 and TRBJ1-2, with D possibly matching TRBD1 (6 bases). Trimming stripped 4 bases from V and 8 bases from J, with 11 bases between. The CDR3 totals 12 residues. CDR1 and CDR2 (germline): SGHTA, FQGNSA.

The chain joins TRBV29-1 to TRBJ1-4; D is unresolved. The CDR3 is 11 residues long. CDR1 is SQVTM and CDR2 is ANQGSEA in the germline V gene. The ends were cut back, 0 bases at V and 9 bases at J, with 5 bases in the middle. CDR3 nucleotides: TGCAGCGTTGAAGACTCTAAAAAACTGTTTTTT. Its protein product is CSVEDSKKLFF.

This clone was observed once. J is TRBJ2-7 and V is TRBV2; D might be TRBD1 (6 bases). Trimming took off 8 bases at V and 3 bases at J, with 8 bases between the two ends. Germline values: CDR1 SNHLY, CDR2 FYNNEI. The CDR3 loop spans 11 amino acids. CDR3 residues: CASRDNYEQYF. The CDR3 DNA reads TGTGCCAGCCGGGACAACTACGAGCAGTACTTC.

The chain recombines TRBV11-3 with TRBJ2-7; 8 nucleotides agree with TRBD1. The CDR3 is 13 residues long. The germline CDR1 and CDR2 sequences are SGHNT and YENEEA. V trimming: 5 bases; J trimming: 7 bases; junction bases outside the gene matches: 7. The CDR3 nucleotides read TGTGCCAGCAGCCGAACAGGGGGAGGAGAGCAGTACTTC. Translated, it gives CASSRTGGGEQYF.

This clone was picked up one time. The V call is TRBV3-1 (or the pseudogene TRBV3-2), the J call TRBJ1-3; D uncertain. V was shortened by 1 base and J by 4 bases, with 14 bases between the two germline ends. The CDR3 has 16 amino acids. Germline CDR1 LGHDT, CDR2 YNNKEL (reference sequence). CDR3 sequence: CASSQVSRSLGNTIYF. CDR3 sequence (DNA): TGTGCCAGCAGCCAAGTCTCTAGGAGTTTAGGAAACACCATATATTTT.

V and J are TRBV30 and TRBJ2-5; TRBD2 matches 12 bases. The CDR3 covers 16 residues. CDR1 is GTSNPN, CDR2 SVGIG, per germline (reference sequence). Trimming removed 4 bases from V and 5 bases from J; junction bases left unmatched: 11. CDR3 protein: CAWTSTGLAGMETQYF. The DNA of the CDR3 is TGTGCCTGGACATCAACAGGACTAGCGGGAATGGAGACCCAGTACTTC.

In its sample, this clone was seen a few times. The chain links TRBV6-6 to TRBJ1-3; D ambiguous. The CDR3 is 13 residues long. The V end was cut by 2 bases, the J end by 4 bases, with 6 bases between. Germline CDR1 is MNHNY and CDR2 is SVGAGI (reference sequence). The CDR3 region is CASSYILGNTIYF. DNA for the CDR3: TGTGCCAGCAGTTACATCTTGGGAAACACCATATATTTT.

The chain carries TRBV18 and TRBJ2-5; 8 bases are shared with TRBD2. CDR1 KGHSH and CDR2 LQKENI come from the germline V gene. V gave up 6 bases and J gave up 2 bases; unmatched junction bases: 5. The CDR3 is made up of 14 amino acids. DNA of the CDR3: TGTGCCAGCTCCCACGGGACTAGTCAAGAGACCCAGTACTTC. Its protein product is CASSHGTSQETQYF.

The V call is TRBV6-5, the J call TRBJ1-2; D is unclear. The CDR3 consists of 13 residues. The V end lost 7 bases, the J end lost 1 base, and 10 bases lay between the germline ends. Germline V CDR1 and CDR2: MNHEY, SVGAGI. The CDR3 region is CASTLELNYGYTF. The CDR3, as DNA: TGTGCCAGCACCCTAGAACTTAACTATGGCTACACCTTC.

The rearrangement joins TRBV7-9 to TRBJ2-1; 13 bases line up with TRBD2. V lost 5 bases to trimming and J lost 6 bases; unmatched junction nucleotides: 4. The CDR3 loop spans 15 amino acids. Germline V gives CDR1 SEHNR, CDR2 FQNEAQ (reference sequence). CDR3 bases: TGTGCCAGCAGCATTACTAGCGGGAGGGGCAATGAGCAGTTCTTC. Protein: CASSITSGRGNEQFF. Full variable domain (outside the CDR3, taken from reference TRBV7-9 and TRBJ2-1): DTGVSQNPRHKITKRGQNVTFRCDPISEHNRLYWYRQTLGQGPEFLTYFQNEAQLEKSRLLSDRFSAERPKGSFSTLEIQRTEQGDSAMYLCASSITSGRGNEQFFGPGTRLTVL.

The V gene is TRBV9, the J gene TRBJ2-5; D call uncertain. Trimming shortened V by 6 bases and J by 0 bases, and 15 bases separated the two germline ends. This CDR3 has 15 amino acids. In germline, CDR1 is SGDLS, CDR2 YYNGEE. The CDR3 region is CASTSVPAYQETQYF. The CDR3 DNA is TGTGCCAGCACGAGTGTCCCCGCTTACCAAGAGACCCAGTACTTC.

CDR3 sequence reads: CASSLLDHGNTGELFF. Here the CDR3 DNA reads TGCGCCAGCAGCCTTTTAGATCACGGGAACACCGGGGAGCTGTTTTTT. The V and J genes are TRBV4-1 and TRBJ2-2, with D unclear. V lost 4 bases and J 1 base, leaving 13 bases between the germline ends. Per the germline V gene, CDR1 is MGHRA and CDR2 is YSYEKL. This CDR3 is built from 16 residues.

The rearrangement links TRBV6-5 to TRBJ1-2; D not certain. Per the germline V gene, CDR1 is MNHEY and CDR2 is SVGAGI. The V end lost 0 bases, the J end lost 2 bases, and 7 bases lay between the germline ends. The CDR3 runs 14 residues. Here the CDR3 DNA reads TGTGCCAGCAGTTACTCTAAACTGAACTATGGCTACACCTTC. Protein product: CASSYSKLNYGYTF.

This rearrangement joins TRBV25-1 to TRBJ1-3, with 10 bases that match TRBD1. This CDR3 is 14 amino acids long. After removal of 8 bases from V and 4 bases from J, the junction contained 5 bases not matched to a gene. Per the germline V gene, CDR1 is MGHDK and CDR2 is SYGVNS. The CDR3 spells CASGPTGGGNTIYF. CDR3 DNA: TGTGCCAGCGGTCCGACAGGGGGCGGAAACACCATATATTTT.

This sequence joins TRBV7-8 and TRBJ2-5, with TRBD2 identical over 12 bases. The V segment lost 1 base and the J segment 2 bases; nucleotides outside the gene matches: 5. Looked up from germline, CDR1 is SGHVS and CDR2 is FQNEAQ. CDR3 length: 17 amino acids. In nucleotides, the CDR3 is TGTGCCAGCAGCTTAGGTCGGACTAGCGGGGCGCAAGAGACCCAGTACTTC. Its protein is CASSLGRTSGAQETQYF.

The genes are TRBV7-3 and TRBJ2-3, with D possibly being TRBD2 (5 bases). The CDR3 length is 12 residues. Germline V gene data show CDR1 as SGHTA and CDR2 as FQGTGA. Trimming left V 5 bases short and J 9 bases short, with 12 bases between. In DNA, the CDR3 is TGTGCCAGCAGCCCGAACGGCGGGACGCAGTATTTT. Encoded protein: CASSPNGGTQYF.

The gene calls are TRBV19 and TRBJ1-2; TRBD1 agrees at 8 bases. Trimming took 5 bases from V and 3 from J; bases not matched to a gene: 8. CDR3 length equals 15 residues. The germline CDR1 and CDR2 sequences are LNHDA and SQIVND (reference sequence). CDR3 loop: CASSSGQGNYYGYTF. CDR3 DNA: TGTGCCAGTAGTTCCGGACAGGGCAATTACTATGGCTACACCTTC.

V and J are TRBV2 and TRBJ2-3; 10 nucleotides align to TRBD2. V was pared by 5 bases and J by 2 bases, with 7 bases of the junction left unmatched. CDR1 and CDR2 (germline): SNHLY, FYNNEI. CDR3 size: 16 residues. This CDR3 is CASSPQREGYTDTQYF. The CDR3 nucleotides are TGTGCCAGCAGTCCCCAGCGGGAGGGCTACACAGATACGCAGTATTTT.

V is TRBV18 and J is TRBJ2-7; perhaps TRBD2 as D (6 bases). CDR1 and CDR2 (germline): KGHSH, LQKENI. The CDR3 extends over 13 amino acids. Trimming cost V 0 bases and J 7 bases, with 10 bases left between them. The CDR3 DNA follows: TGTGCCAGCTCACCACCGGCAGGACTAGAGCAGTACTTC. This codes for CASSPPAGLEQYF.

This chain connects TRBV7-9 to TRBJ1-6, with 9 bases fitting TRBD1. The CDR3 spans 14 residues. Germline lookup yields CDR1 SEHNR and CDR2 FQNEAQ (reference sequence). V was clipped by 5 bases and J by 9 bases; unmatched bases: 5. In nucleotides, the CDR3 is TGTGCCAGCAGCACCGGGACAGGGTCTTCACCCCTCCACTTT. Its translation: CASSTGTGSSPLHF.

There are a few counts of this clone. The chain carries TRBV4-2 and TRBJ1-1; tentatively, D is TRBD1 (5 bases). Germline lookup yields CDR1 LGHNA and CDR2 YNFKEQ. The CDR3 has 15 residues. Deletions cut 4 bases from V and 3 bases from J, with 15 bases between. The CDR3 bases are TGTGCCAGCAGCCCGACAGTAAGTCGGGACACTGAAGCTTTCTTT. This encodes CASSPTVSRDTEAFF.

The chain links TRBV20-1 to TRBJ2-3; D possibly corresponds to TRBD2 (5 bases). Germline V gene sequence: CDR1 DFQATT, CDR2 SNEGSKA (reference sequence). The CDR3 covers 15 residues. Trimming pared 3 bases from V and 0 bases from J, leaving 13 bases between. CDR3 DNA sequence: TGCAGTGCTAGTATTTACGGCGGGAGCACAGATACGCAGTATTTT. This translates into CSASIYGGSTDTQYF.

The CDR3 sequence: CASSPQSSSNQPQHF. CDR3 nucleotide sequence: TGTGCCAGCAGTCCCCAGTCATCTAGCAATCAGCCCCAGCATTTT. The chain links TRBV27 to TRBJ1-5; D gene uncertain. This CDR3 contains 15 residues. V was pared by 5 bases and J by 0 bases, with 11 bases between. Germline lookup yields CDR1 MNHEY and CDR2 SMNVEV (reference sequence).

The chain is built from TRBV19 and TRBJ1-1, with TRBD1 matching 7 bases. V lost 6 bases to trimming and J lost 1 base; unmatched junction nucleotides: 5. CDR1 and CDR2 from the germline V gene are LNHDA and SQIVND (reference sequence). The CDR3 runs to 14 residues. The CDR3 DNA sequence: TGTGCCAGTAGCCCCAGGGGGGCGAACACTGAAGCTTTCTTT. Amino acid sequence: CASSPRGANTEAFF.

This clone has only a few counts. The V gene is TRBV7-9, the J gene TRBJ2-1, with 10 bases fitting TRBD2. Looked up from germline, CDR1 is SEHNR and CDR2 is FQNEAQ (reference sequence). V gave up 4 bases and J gave up 16 bases; unmatched junction bases: 7. The length of the CDR3 is 12 residues. The CDR3, as DNA: TGTGCCAGCAGCTACCTAGCGGGAGTAGGCTTCTTC. This codes for CASSYLAGVGFF.

The genes are TRBV7-2 and TRBJ2-7; TRBD1 might be the D (6 bases). The germline V gene encodes CDR1 SGHTA and CDR2 FQGNSA. Deletions cut 5 bases from V and 1 base from J, with 12 bases between. The CDR3 has 14 residues. The CDR3, as DNA: TGTGCCAGCAGCGCTGCCCAGGGGTCCTACGAGCAGTACTTC. As protein: CASSAAQGSYEQYF.

The chain couples TRBV6-5 to TRBJ1-5; D may be TRBD1 (5 bases). Trimming took off 6 bases at V and 0 bases at J, with 12 bases between the two ends. Per germline, CDR1 MNHEY and CDR2 SVGAGI. This CDR3 is built from 15 residues. The CDR3 here is CASRGTTVSNQPQHF. Here the CDR3 DNA reads TGTGCCAGCAGAGGAACGACAGTTAGCAATCAGCCCCAGCATTTT.